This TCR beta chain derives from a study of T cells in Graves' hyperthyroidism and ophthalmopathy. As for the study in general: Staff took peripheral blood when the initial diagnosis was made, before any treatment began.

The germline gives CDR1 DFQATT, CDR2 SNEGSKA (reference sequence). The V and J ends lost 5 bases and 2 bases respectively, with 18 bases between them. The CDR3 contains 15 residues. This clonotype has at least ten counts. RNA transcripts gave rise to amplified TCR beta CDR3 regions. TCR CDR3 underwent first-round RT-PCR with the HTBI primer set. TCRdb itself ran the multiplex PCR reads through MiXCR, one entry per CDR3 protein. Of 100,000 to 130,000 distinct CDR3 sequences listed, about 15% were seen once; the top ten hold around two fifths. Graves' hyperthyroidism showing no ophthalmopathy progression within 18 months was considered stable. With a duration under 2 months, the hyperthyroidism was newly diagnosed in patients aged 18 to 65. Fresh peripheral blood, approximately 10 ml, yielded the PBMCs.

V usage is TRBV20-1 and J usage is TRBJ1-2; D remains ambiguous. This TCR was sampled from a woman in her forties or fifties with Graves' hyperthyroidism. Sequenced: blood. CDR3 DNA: TGCAGTGCTCCCACCAGTCAGGCAGAGAACTATGGCTACACCTTC. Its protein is CSAPTSQAENYGYTF.